The TCR beta chain described here comes from a study of molecular identifiers for immune sequencing clone quantification. General observations from the study: The study found clones above 20 RNA copies held over 98% of effector molecules and under 1% in naive cells.

It was with previously described methods and listed TCR primers that bulk TCR libraries were made. Via MiXCR, TCRdb re-called the PCR reads, giving one row per CDR3 protein. The table lists roughly 320,000 distinct CDR3 sequences, roughly 23% of them singletons. The length of the CDR3 is 16 residues. Germline assignment: CDR1 PRHDT and CDR2 FYEKMQ (reference sequence). V lost 7 bases and J lost 5; bases outside the gene matches: 8. The sample holds a few counts of this clonotype. The target antigen is unknown. Naive CD8 T cells were sorted, and the gate applied was CD8+CD4-CCR7+CD45RA+. The sample consisted of naive CD8+ T cells from blood, with Jurkat cell RNA spiked in. The subset here: FACS-sorted CD8+CD4-CCR7+CD45RA+ naive T cells. The chain has TRBV13 and TRBJ2-1, with TRBD2 matching 13 bases. This clonotype originated in a human donor in good health. Some libraries in this study had Jurkat cell RNA spiked in. CDR3 residues: CASTLPGLAGHNEQFF. The DNA for the CDR3 is TGTGCCAGCACCCTACCGGGACTAGCGGGGCACAATGAGCAGTTCTTC.